The T cell receptor beta chain described here comes from a study of cytomegalovirus exposure and HLA in healthy donors. The PCR had 60 Vbeta and 13 Jbeta primers. Sequenced by immunoSEQ multiplex PCR; TCRdb stores in-frame clones only, minus some. The table lists about 170,000 clones, over 65% of them singletons. Trimming removed 4 bases from V and 9 bases from J, with 7 bases in between. From germline, CDR1 is PRHDT and CDR2 FYEKMQ (reference sequence). The CDR3 sequence is 12 residues long. Study conclusions and caveats: Among TCR sequences, most were rare, though some public TCRs appeared in many donors. Presence/absence analyses rested on an assumption that sequencing depth was roughly uniform across donors.

Comment on this clone: No antigen is known for it.

Sequencing input: PBMCs. V gene TRBV13 combines with J gene TRBJ1-6, with D perhaps TRBD1 (6 bases). The TCR sequence derives from a man between 40 and 49 years old in good health and CMV-seropositive. CDR3 DNA: TGTGCCAGCAGCTCACAGGGTTCACCCCTCCACTTT. It codes for CASSSQGSPLHF.